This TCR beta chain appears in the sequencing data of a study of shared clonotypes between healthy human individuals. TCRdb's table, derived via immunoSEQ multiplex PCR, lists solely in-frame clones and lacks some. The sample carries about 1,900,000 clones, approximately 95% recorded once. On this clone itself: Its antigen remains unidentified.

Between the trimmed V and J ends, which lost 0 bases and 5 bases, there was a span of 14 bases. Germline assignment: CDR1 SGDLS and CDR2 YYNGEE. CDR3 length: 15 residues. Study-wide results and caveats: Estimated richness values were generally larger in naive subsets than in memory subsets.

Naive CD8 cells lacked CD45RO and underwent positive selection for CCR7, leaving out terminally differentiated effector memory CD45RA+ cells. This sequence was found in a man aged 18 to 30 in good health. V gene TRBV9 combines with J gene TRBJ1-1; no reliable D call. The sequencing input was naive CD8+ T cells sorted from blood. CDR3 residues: CASSVGAVSGTEAFF. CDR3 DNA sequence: TGTGCCAGCAGCGTAGGGGCGGTTTCAGGTACTGAAGCTTTCTTT. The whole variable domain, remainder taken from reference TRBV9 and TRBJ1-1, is DSGVTQTPKHLITATGQRVTLRCSPRSGDLSVYWYQQSLDQGLQFLIQYYNGEERAKGNILERFSAQQFPDLHSELNLSSLELGDSALYFCASSVGAVSGTEAFFGQGTRLTVV.